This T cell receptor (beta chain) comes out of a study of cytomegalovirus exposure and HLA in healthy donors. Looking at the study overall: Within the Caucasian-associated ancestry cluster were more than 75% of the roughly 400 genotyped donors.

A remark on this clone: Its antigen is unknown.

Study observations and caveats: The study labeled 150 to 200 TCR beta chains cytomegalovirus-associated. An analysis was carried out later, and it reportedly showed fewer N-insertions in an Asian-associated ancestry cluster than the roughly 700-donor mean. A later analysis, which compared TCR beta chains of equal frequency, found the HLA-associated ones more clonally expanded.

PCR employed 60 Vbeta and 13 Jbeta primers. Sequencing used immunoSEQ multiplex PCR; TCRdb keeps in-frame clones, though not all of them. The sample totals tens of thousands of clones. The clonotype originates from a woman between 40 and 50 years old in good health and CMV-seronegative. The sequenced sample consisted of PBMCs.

The CDR3 coding sequence is TGTGCCAGCAATCGACAGGGGCGTAACTATGGCTACACCTTC. It translates to CASNRQGRNYGYTF. J is TRBJ1-2 and V is TRBV7-9; 8 positions agree with TRBD1. Germline CDR1 SEHNR, CDR2 FQNEAQ (reference sequence). J lost 1 base, V lost 7 bases, and 5 bases had no gene match. This CDR3 comprises 14 residues.